Included here is one TCR beta chain sequence, with context. The sample has other DNA sequences that encode this CDR3 too. This sample is part of a study of shared clonotypes between healthy human individuals. The CDR3 runs to 13 residues. The ends were cut back, 1 base at V and 2 bases at J, with 6 bases in the middle. CDR1 is SGDLS and CDR2 is YYNGEE in the germline V gene. Assay: immunoSEQ multiplex PCR; the TCRdb copy retains only in-frame clones and omits some. This sample has roughly 2,300,000 clones, with under 95% found just once. This clonotype was sampled from a man aged 18 to 30 in good health. Some clones in this sample may be carry-over from other donors' samples. The sample was naive CD4+ T cells from PBMCs. This sample's subset: CD45RA+ positively selected. The chain recombines TRBV9 with TRBJ2-5; no reliable D call. The DNA of the CDR3 is TGTGCCAGCAGCGTACGGCAACAAGAGACCCAGTACTTC. It is translated as CASSVRQQETQYF.